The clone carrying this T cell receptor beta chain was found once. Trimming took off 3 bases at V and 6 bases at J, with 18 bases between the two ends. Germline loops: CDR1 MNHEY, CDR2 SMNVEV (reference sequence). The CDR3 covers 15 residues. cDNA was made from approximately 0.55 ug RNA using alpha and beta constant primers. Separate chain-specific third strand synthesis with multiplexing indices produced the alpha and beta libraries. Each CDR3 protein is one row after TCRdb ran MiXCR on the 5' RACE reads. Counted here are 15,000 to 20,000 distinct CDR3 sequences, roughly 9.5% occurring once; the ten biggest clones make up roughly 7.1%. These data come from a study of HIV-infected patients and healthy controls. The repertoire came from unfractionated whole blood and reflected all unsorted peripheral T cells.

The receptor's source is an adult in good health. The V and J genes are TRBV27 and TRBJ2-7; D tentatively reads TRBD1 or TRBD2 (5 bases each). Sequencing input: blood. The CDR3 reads CASSLLRGRDIEQYF. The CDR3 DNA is TGTGCCAGCAGTTTGTTAAGGGGACGCGACATCGAGCAGTACTTC.